These 15 T cell receptor beta chains came from one sample sequenced in a study of cytomegalovirus exposure and HLA in healthy donors. Primers: 60 Vbeta forward and 13 Jbeta reverse. Sequencing was performed with immunoSEQ multiplex PCR; in TCRdb, only in-frame clones are kept and a portion is missing. The data contain about 110,000 clones, 65% to 75% of them singletons. Sequenced input: PBMCs. Receptors were obtained from a female donor in good health and CMV-seronegative.

This rearrangement joins TRBV19 to TRBJ1-1; the match to TRBD1 covers 8 bases. Losses at the gene ends were 9 bases for V and 5 bases for J; bases not matched to a gene: 11. Germline CDR1 reads LNHDA; CDR2 reads SQIVND (reference sequence). The CDR3 contains 14 residues. Here the CDR3 reads CASATRTGRTEAFF. The DNA for the CDR3 is TGTGCCAGCGCCACACGGACAGGGCGAACTGAAGCTTTCTTT.

J is TRBJ2-7 and V is TRBV7-9; 14 bases map to TRBD2. V trimming: 5 bases; J trimming: 3 bases; junction bases outside the gene matches: 12. CDR3 size: 18 residues. The germline V gene encodes CDR1 SEHNR and CDR2 FQNEAQ (reference sequence). The CDR3 DNA reads TGTGCCAGCAGCGGATCCGGGACTAGCGGGAGTCTTCGCTACGAGCAGTACTTC. Its translation is CASSGSGTSGSLRYEQYF.

V usage is TRBV30 and J usage is TRBJ2-2; 8 nucleotides agree with TRBD2. Germline V gene lookup returns CDR1 GTSNPN and CDR2 SVGIG (reference sequence). The CDR3 runs to 16 residues. The J segment lost 1 base and the V segment lost 3 bases, leaving 7 bases of the junction unmatched. The CDR3, as DNA: TGTGCCTGGAGGGGCGGAAGCGGGGGGAACACCGGGGAGCTGTTTTTT. This encodes CAWRGGSGGNTGELFF.

The chain has TRBV28 and TRBJ2-2; possible D gene TRBD2, 5 bases. CDR3 size: 14 residues. V was pared by 6 bases and J by 6 bases, with 14 bases between. Germline V gene data show CDR1 as MDHEN and CDR2 as SYDVKM. The CDR3 spells CASRFPAGAGELFF. The CDR3, as DNA: TGTGCCAGCAGATTCCCGGCGGGTGCCGGGGAGCTGTTTTTT.

The chain joins TRBV28 to TRBJ2-7; D gene uncertain. This CDR3 is 11 amino acids long. CDR1 is MDHEN, CDR2 SYDVKM, per germline. V was pared by 4 bases and J by 12 bases, with 13 bases between. Here the CDR3 reads CASSSGSQRYF. CDR3 nucleotides: TGTGCCAGCAGTTCTGGAAGTCAGCGGTACTTC.

The rearrangement joins TRBV18 to TRBJ1-2, with a possible D match to TRBD1 (5 bases). This CDR3 has 12 amino acids. Between the trimmed V and J ends, which lost 2 bases and 6 bases, there was a span of 7 bases. Looked up from germline, CDR1 is KGHSH and CDR2 is LQKENI. The CDR3 loop reads CASSPSGDGYTF. CDR3 nucleotide sequence: TGTGCCAGCTCACCATCGGGGGATGGCTACACCTTC.

The V and J genes are TRBV30 and TRBJ2-2; 10 nucleotides line up with TRBD1. The CDR3 is made up of 15 amino acids. Germline V lookup: CDR1 GTSNPN, CDR2 SVGIG (reference sequence). The junction had 6 bases not matched to a gene; V was cut back by 3 bases and J by 5 bases. The CDR3 region has the DNA TGTGCCTGGAGGCGGGGGACAGGGGAGACCGGGGAGCTGTTTTTT. It yields the protein CAWRRGTGETGELFF.

V gene TRBV28 combines with J gene TRBJ1-4; tentatively, D is TRBD1 (5 bases). V shed 5 bases and J shed 6 bases, with 16 bases lying between them. CDR1 is MDHEN and CDR2 is SYDVKM in the germline V gene. The length of the CDR3 is 15 residues. The CDR3 region has the DNA TGTGCCAGCAGTCTTCCCGGGGGGGAGGATGAAAAACTGTTTTTT. This sequence encodes CASSLPGGEDEKLFF.

The chain couples TRBV7-9 to TRBJ1-5; perhaps TRBD1 as D (6 bases). V shed 5 bases and J shed 9 bases, with 14 bases lying between them. Germline V gives CDR1 SEHNR, CDR2 FQNEAQ (reference sequence). This CDR3 is 13 amino acids long. DNA of the CDR3: TGTGCCAGCAGCCCCAGTGGGGGCTGGCCCCAGCATTTT. Amino acids: CASSPSGGWPQHF.

The chain is built from TRBV6-5 and TRBJ2-5, with TRBD2 identical over 8 bases. CDR3 length: 15 residues. Unmatched junction bases numbered 9, after V lost 5 bases and J lost 4 bases. Germline V gives CDR1 MNHEY, CDR2 SVGAGI. CDR3 loop: CASSLGGGGRETQYF. The DNA of the CDR3 is TGTGCCAGCAGTCTCGGGGGGGGAGGGCGAGAGACCCAGTACTTC.

The sample holds a few counts of this clone. The chain recombines TRBV5-1 with TRBJ1-1; D gene unclear. The V gene's germline CDR1 is SGHRS and CDR2 YFSETQ. The CDR3 consists of 14 residues. V was shortened by 2 bases and J by 1 base, with 9 bases between the two germline ends. CDR3 residues: CASSLGAQNTEAFF. CDR3 coding DNA: TGCGCCAGCAGCTTAGGAGCCCAGAACACTGAAGCTTTCTTT.

This clone was counted between two and nine times. The chain joins TRBV29-1 to TRBJ1-1; D is uncertain. With 4 bases removed from V and 3 bases from J, the gap between germline ends came to 3 bases. Germline V gives CDR1 SQVTM, CDR2 ANQGSEA. CDR3 length: 10 residues. The DNA for the CDR3 is TGCAGCGTTGGGCACACTGAAGCTTTCTTT. Translated, it gives CSVGHTEAFF.

This rearrangement joins TRBV5-1 to TRBJ1-1; 7 bases are a match to TRBD1. This CDR3 has 15 amino acids. Germline loops: CDR1 SGHRS, CDR2 YFSETQ. V lost 4 bases, J lost 1 base, and 7 bases stayed unmatched. As DNA, the CDR3 is TGCGCCAGCAGCAATACGGACAGGAGGAACACTGAAGCTTTCTTT. It encodes CASSNTDRRNTEAFF.

This clone was counted only a few times. The chain is built from TRBV27 and TRBJ2-4; TRBD1 might be the D (5 bases). This CDR3 comprises 15 residues. Germline values: CDR1 MNHEY, CDR2 SMNVEV (reference sequence). V lost 2 bases, J lost 5 bases, and 13 bases lay in between. Written as DNA, the CDR3 is TGTGCCAGCAGTTTACGTCAGGGTCGAGAAAACATTCAGTACTTC. Its translation: CASSLRQGRENIQYF.

The chain carries TRBV7-9 and TRBJ2-6; 14 nucleotides line up with TRBD2. The germline CDR1 and CDR2 sequences are SEHNR and FQNEAQ (reference sequence). The CDR3 is made up of 19 amino acids. V gave up 3 bases and J gave up 3 bases; unmatched junction bases: 7. For the CDR3, the DNA is TGTGCCAGCAGCTTCGCCGGGACTAGCGGGAGTGTTGGGGCCAACGTCCTGACTTTC. Its translation: CASSFAGTSGSVGANVLTF.